These 4 T cell receptor beta chains originate from one sample sequenced in a study of blood T cells in healthy people across ages (dated by TCRdb to 2013 to 2016). The protocol used for the library was 5' RACE. The reads were generated on an Illumina HiSeq 2500. A second PCR of about 7 to 12 cycles was performed with a sample-barcoded 5' primer and a J-beta primer mix. Clones were called with MiXCR by TCRdb after fastp trimmed the public reads at Q25, and only in-frame beta chains were retained. Duplicate CDR3 protein sequences are folded into a single record with the most common DNA and genes. Present in this sample are about 1.6 million distinct CDR3 sequences, about 31% of which were seen just once. The top ten clonotypes cover approximately 11% of the sample. The sequencing sample was made of blood. These receptors came from a woman younger than 45 in good health.

This clonotype was seen many times. The CDR3 DNA sequence: TGTGCCACTTTCCTGCGCTATTTTCCCCCCCCCACAGATACGCAGTATTTT. Residues: CATFLRYFPPPTDTQYF. The rearrangement joins TRBV21-1 to TRBJ2-3; the table gives TRBD1 as D, unverified against the DNA. TRBV21-1 is a known pseudogene. The CDR3 covers 17 residues.

As for this clonotype: Likely a read error: the CDR3 ends without its conserved phenylalanine or tryptophan. The chain couples TRBV12-3 or TRBV12-4 to TRBJ2-3; 8 bases fit TRBD2. The junction had 4 bases not matched to a gene; V was cut back by 1 base and J by 1 base. The CDR3 sequence is 16 residues long. The CDR3 here is CASSLVRGGGTDTQYS. The DNA for the CDR3 is TGTGCCAGCAGTTTAGTACGGGGGGGCGGCACAGATACGCAGTATTCT.

The chain is built from TRBV4-2 and TRBJ2-1, with no clear D. The germline V gene has CDR1 LGHNA and CDR2 YNFKEQ. This CDR3 has 14 amino acids. Trimming took 0 bases from V and 11 from J, leaving 14 bases between them. The chain's CDR3 is CASSQDSGPPKQFF. In nucleotides, the CDR3 is TGTGCCAGCAGCCAAGATTCTGGCCCCCCGAAGCAGTTCTTC.

The chain joins TRBV12-3 or TRBV12-4 to TRBJ1-5; 9 bases match TRBD1. The trim removed 3 bases at V and 6 bases at J, leaving 3 bases unmatched. This CDR3 is 14 amino acids long. The DNA for the CDR3 is TGTGCCAGCAGTTTGGGGACAGGGCTTCAGCCCCAGCATTTT. Encoded protein: CASSLGTGLQPQHF.